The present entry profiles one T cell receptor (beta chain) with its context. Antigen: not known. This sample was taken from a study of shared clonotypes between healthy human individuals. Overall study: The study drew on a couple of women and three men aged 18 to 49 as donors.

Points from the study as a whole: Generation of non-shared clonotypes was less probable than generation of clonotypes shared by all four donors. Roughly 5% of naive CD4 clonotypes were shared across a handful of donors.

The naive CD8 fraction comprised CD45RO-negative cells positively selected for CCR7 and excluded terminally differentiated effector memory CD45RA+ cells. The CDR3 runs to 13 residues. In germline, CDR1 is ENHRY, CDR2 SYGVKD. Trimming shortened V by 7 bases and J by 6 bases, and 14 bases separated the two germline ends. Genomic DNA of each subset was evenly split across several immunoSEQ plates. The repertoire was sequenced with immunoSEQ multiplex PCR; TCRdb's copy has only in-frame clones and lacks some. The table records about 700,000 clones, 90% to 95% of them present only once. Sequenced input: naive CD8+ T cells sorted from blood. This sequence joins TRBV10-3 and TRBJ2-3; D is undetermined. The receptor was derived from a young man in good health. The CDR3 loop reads CAITRAAGDTQYF. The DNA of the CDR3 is TGTGCCATCACCCGGGCAGCCGGTGATACGCAGTATTTT.